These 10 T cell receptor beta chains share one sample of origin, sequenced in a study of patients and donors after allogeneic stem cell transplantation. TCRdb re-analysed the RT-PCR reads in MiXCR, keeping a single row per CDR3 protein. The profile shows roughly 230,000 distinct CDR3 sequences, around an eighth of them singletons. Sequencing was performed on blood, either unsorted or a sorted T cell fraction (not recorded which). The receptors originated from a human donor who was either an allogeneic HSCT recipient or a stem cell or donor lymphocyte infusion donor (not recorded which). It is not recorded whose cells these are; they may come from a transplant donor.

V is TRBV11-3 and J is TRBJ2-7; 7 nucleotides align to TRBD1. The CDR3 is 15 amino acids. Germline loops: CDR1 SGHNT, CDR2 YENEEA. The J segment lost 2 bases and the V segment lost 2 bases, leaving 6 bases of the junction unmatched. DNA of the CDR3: TGTGCCAGCAGCTTAAGGGGCCAGGGGGCCTACGAGCAGTACTTC. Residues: CASSLRGQGAYEQYF. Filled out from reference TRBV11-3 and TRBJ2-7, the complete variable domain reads EAGVVQSPRYKIIEKKQPVAFWCNPISGHNTLYWYLQNLGQGPELLIRYENEEAVDDSQLPKDRFSAERLKGVDSTLKIQPAELGDSAVYLCASSLRGQGAYEQYFGPGTRLTVT.

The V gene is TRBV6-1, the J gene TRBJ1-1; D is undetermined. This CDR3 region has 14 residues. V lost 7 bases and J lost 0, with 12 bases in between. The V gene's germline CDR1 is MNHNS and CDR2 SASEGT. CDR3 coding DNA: TGTGCCAGCACCGAGGATGGGATGAACACTGAAGCTTTCTTT. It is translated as CASTEDGMNTEAFF.

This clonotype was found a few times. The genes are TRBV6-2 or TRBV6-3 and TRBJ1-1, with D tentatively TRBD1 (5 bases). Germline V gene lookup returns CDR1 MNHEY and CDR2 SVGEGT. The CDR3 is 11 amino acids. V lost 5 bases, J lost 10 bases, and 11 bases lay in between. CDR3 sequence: CASSTGTGAFF. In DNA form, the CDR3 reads TGTGCCAGCAGTACCGGGACCGGAGCTTTCTTT.

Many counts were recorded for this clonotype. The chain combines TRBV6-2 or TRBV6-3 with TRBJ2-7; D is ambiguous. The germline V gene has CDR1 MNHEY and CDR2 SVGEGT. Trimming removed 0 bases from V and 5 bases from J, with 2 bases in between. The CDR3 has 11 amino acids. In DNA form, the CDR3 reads TGTGCCAGCAGTTACTCAAACGAGCAGTACTTC. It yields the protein CASSYSNEQYF.

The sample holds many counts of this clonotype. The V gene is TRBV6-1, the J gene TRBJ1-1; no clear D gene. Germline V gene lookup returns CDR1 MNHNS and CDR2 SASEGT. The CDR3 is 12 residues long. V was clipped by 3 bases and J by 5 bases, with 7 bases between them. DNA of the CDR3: TGTGCCAGCAGTGAGGGGAGGACTGAAGCTTTCTTT. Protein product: CASSEGRTEAFF.

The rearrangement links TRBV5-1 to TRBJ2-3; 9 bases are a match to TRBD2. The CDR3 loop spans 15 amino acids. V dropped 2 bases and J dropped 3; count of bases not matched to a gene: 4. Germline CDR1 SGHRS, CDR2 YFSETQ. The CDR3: CASSLIAGETDTQYF. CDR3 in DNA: TGCGCCAGCAGCTTAATAGCGGGAGAAACAGATACGCAGTATTTT.

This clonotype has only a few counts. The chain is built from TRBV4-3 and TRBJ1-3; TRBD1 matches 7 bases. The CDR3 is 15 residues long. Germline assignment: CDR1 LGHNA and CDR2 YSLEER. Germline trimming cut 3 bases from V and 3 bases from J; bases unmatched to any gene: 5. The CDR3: CASSQQGEVGNTIYF. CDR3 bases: TGCGCCAGCAGCCAGCAGGGGGAAGTTGGAAACACCATATATTTT.

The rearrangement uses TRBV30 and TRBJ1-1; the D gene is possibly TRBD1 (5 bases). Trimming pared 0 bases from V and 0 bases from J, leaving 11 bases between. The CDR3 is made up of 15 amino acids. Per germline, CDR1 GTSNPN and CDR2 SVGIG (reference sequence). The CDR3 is CAWSVKRGLNTEAFF. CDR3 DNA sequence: TGTGCCTGGAGTGTTAAAAGGGGTTTGAACACTGAAGCTTTCTTT.

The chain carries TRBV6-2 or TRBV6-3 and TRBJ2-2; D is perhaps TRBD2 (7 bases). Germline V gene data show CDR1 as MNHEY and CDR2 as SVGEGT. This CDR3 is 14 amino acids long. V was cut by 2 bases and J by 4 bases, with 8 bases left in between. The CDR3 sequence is CASSYGGATGELFF. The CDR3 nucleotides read TGTGCCAGCAGTTACGGGGGGGCCACCGGGGAGCTGTTTTTT.

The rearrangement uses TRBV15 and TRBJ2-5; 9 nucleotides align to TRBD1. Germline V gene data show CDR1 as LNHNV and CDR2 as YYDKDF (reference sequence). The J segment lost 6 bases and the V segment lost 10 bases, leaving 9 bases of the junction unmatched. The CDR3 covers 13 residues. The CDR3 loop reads CAIRIQGAKTQYF. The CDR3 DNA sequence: TGTGCCATAAGGATACAGGGGGCAAAGACCCAGTACTTC.